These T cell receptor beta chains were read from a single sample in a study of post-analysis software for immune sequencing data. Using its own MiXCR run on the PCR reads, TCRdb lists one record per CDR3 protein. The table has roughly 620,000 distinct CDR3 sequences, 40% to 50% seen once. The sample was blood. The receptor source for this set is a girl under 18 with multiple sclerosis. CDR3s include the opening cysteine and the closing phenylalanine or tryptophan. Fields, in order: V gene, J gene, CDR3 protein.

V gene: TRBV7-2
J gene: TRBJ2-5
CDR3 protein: CASSLNGLAANQETQYF

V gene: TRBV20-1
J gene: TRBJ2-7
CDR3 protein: CSARDKQGTPYF

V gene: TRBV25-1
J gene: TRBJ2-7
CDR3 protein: CASSVPETGTYEQYF

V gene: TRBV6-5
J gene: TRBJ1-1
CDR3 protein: CASSYRGSEAFF

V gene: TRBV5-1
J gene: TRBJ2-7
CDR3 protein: CASSLEGQGLYEQYF

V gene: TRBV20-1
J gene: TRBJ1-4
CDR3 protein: CSAGIQGGRGNEKLFF

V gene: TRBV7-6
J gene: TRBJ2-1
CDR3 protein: CASSYTLAGGSNEQFF

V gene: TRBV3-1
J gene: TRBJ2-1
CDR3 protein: CASSPEAQRYYNEQFF

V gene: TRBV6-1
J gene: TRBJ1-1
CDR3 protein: CASSEAGHRAAFF

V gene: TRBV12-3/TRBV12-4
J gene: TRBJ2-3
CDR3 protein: CASSLEGRRRRSTQYF

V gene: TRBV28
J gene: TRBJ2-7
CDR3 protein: CASSSGLTKYF

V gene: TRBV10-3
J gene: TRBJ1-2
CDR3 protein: CAIRAVGQGGGYTF

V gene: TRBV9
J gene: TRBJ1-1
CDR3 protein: CASSAGDRTHTEAFF

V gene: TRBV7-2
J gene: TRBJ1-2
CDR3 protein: CASSYRTDGYTF

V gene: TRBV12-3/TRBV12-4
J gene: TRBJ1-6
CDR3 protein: CASTQGSPTGNSPLHF

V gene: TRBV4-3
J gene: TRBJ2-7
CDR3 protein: CASSQGRTGLYEQYF

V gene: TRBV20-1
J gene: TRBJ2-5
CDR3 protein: CSAIGSRETQYF

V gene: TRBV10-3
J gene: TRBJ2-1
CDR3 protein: CAIAPSGGPYNEQFF

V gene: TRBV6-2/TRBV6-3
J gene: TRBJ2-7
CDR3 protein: CASRVLPSYEQYF

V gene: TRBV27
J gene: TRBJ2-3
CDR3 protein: CATAGTLTDTQYF

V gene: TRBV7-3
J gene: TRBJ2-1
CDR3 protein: CASSPLGAGGRYNEQFF

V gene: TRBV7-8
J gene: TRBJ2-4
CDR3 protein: CASSSWPKNIQYF

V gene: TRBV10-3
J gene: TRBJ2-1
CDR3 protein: CAALTPRGPHNEQFF

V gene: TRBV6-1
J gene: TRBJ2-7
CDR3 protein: CASSRTGINEQYF

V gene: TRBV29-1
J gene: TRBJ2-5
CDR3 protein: CSAPLGQETQYF

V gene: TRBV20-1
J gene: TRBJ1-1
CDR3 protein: CSASATGGPAEAFF

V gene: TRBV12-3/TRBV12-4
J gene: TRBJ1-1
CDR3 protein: CASKTLGQSNTEAFF

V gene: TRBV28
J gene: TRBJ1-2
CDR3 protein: CASTDPRGKANYGYTF

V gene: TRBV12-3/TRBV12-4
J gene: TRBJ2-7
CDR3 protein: CASSLMGLRSGEQYF

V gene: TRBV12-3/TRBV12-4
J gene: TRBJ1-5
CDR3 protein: CASSPDSYSNQPQHF

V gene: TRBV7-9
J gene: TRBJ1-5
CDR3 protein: CAGSHGNQPQHF

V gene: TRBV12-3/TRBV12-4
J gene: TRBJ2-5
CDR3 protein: CASSPGTSGGLETQYF

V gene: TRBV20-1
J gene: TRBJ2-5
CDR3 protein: CSANSGERYQETQYF

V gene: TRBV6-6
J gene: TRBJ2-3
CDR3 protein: CASSSIAGGSDTQYF

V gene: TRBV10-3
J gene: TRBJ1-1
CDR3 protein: CAISDGTGKDEAFF

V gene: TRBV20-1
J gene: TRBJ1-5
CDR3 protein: CSAMRGGGGQPQHF

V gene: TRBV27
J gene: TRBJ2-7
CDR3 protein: CASSLGRPGLSVYEQYF

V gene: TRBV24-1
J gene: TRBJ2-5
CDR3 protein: CATSDPAGAPQETQYF

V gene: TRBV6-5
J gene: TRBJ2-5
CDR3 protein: CASRSSGGVETQYF

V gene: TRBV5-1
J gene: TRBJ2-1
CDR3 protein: CASTSGGPHNEQFF

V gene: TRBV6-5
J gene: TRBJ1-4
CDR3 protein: CASSYSFGGEKLFF

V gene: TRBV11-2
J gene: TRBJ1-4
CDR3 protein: CASSQGSGWSGEKLFF

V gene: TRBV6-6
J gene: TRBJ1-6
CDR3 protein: CASSRRDSGSPLHF

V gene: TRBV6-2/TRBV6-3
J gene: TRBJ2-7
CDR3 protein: CASRTSSGYEQYF

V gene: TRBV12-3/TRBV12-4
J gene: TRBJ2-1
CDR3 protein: CASSFPGGEQFF